This section outlines one TCR beta chain sequence together with its context. The antigen is unknown. TRB cDNA was prepared as libraries by UMI-labeled 5' RACE. No DNA is given; TCRdb re-called the 5' RACE reads and lists each CDR3 protein once. This sample's table has tens of thousands of distinct CDR3 sequences. The data are from a study of CXCR3-negative and CXCR3-positive naive CD8 T cells. The study's findings and limits: Naive cells, whether CXCR3-negative or CXCR3-positive, had similar TRBV-TRBJ usage, while memory cells differed. Naive cells that were CXCR3-positive had more hydrophobic TRB CDR3s (compared with CXCR3-negative naive cells).

Germline CDR1 is MGHRA and CDR2 is YSYEKL. The CDR3 is 14 amino acids. By phenotype, naive CD8+ T cells were CD45RO-CCR7+CD27+CD95-. This chain uses TRBV4-1 with TRBJ1-4. This sequence originates from a human donor in good health. Some clones in this sample may be carry-over from other donors' samples. Specimen: naive CXCR3+ CD8+ T cells from blood. Subset of the sample: CD45RO-CCR7+CD27+CD95- naive CD8+ T cells expressing CXCR3 (TNR3+). This CDR3 is CASSQVSPGEKLFF.